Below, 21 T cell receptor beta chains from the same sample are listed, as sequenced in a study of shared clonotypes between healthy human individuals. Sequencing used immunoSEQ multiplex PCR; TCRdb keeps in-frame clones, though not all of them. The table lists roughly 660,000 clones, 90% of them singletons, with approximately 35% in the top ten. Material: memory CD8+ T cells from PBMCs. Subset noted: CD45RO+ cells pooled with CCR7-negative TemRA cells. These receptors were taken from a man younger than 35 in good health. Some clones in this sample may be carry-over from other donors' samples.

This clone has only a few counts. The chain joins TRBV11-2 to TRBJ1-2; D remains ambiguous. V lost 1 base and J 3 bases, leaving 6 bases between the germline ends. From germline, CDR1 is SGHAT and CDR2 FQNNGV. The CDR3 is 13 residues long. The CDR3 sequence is CASSLAGDYGYTF. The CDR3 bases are TGTGCCAGCAGCTTAGCAGGAGACTATGGCTACACCTTC.

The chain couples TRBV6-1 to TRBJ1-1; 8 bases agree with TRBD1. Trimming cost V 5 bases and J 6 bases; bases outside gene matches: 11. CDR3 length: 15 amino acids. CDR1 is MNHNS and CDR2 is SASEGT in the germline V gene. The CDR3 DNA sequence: TGTGCCAGCAGTCCCCCGAGGACAGGGTTCGCTGAAGCTTTCTTT. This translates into CASSPPRTGFAEAFF.

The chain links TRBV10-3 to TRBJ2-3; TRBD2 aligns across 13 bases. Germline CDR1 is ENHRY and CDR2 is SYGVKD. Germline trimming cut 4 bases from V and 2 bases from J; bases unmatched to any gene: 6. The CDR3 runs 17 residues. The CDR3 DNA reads TGTGCCATCAGTGGAAGACTAGCGGGAGGTCCCACAGATACGCAGTATTTT. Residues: CAISGRLAGGPTDTQYF.

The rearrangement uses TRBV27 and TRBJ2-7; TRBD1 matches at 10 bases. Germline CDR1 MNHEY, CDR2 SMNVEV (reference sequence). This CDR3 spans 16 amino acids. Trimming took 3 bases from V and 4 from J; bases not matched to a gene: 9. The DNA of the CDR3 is TGTGCCAGCAGTTTCGACCGGGACAGGGGATTTTACGAGCAGTACTTC. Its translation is CASSFDRDRGFYEQYF.

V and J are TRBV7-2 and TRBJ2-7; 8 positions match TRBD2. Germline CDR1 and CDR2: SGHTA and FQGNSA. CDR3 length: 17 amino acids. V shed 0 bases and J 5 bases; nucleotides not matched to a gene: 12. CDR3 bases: TGTGCCAGCAGCTTAGCTTCCCCAGCGGGAGTTCTCCACGAGCAGTACTTC. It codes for CASSLASPAGVLHEQYF.

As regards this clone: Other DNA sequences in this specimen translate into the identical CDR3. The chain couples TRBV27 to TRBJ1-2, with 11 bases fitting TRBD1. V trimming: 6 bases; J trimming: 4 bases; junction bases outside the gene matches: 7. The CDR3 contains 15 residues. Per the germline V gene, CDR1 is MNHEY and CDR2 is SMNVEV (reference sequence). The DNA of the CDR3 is TGTGCCAGCAGCCTAGCTGGGACAGGGGGCTATGGCTACACCTTC. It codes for CASSLAGTGGYGYTF.

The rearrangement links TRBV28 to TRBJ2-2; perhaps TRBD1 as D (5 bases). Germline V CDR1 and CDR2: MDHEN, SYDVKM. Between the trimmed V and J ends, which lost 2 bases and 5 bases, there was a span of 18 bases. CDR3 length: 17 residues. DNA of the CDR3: TGTGCCAGCAGTTTAAGGCCCAAGGGGCTACAAACCGGGGAGCTGTTTTTT. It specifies CASSLRPKGLQTGELFF.

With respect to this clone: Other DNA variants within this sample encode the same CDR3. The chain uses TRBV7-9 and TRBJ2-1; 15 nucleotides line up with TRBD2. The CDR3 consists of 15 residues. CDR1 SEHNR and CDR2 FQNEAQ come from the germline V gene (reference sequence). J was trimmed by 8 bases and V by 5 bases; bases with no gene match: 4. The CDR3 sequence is CASSPGLAGGDEQFF. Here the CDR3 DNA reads TGTGCCAGCAGCCCGGGACTAGCGGGAGGAGATGAGCAGTTCTTC.

CDR3 residues: CASSLWEGAYNEQFF. CDR3 coding DNA: TGCGCCAGCAGCTTATGGGAGGGAGCCTACAATGAGCAGTTCTTC. The rearrangement uses TRBV5-1 and TRBJ2-1, with 7 positions matching TRBD2. J was trimmed by 2 bases and V by 2 bases; bases with no gene match: 4. The CDR3 extends over 15 amino acids. Germline loops: CDR1 SGHRS, CDR2 YFSETQ.

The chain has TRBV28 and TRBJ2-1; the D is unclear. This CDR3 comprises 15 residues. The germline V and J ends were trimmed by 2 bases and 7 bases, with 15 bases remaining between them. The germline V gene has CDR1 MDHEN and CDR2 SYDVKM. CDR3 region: CASSLQGPLWNEQFF. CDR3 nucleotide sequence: TGTGCCAGCAGTTTACAAGGCCCCCTTTGGAATGAGCAGTTCTTC. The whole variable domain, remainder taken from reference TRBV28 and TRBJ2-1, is DVKVTQSSRYLVKRTGEKVFLECVQDMDHENMFWYRQDPGLGLRLIYFSYDVKMKEKGDIPEGYSVSREKKERFSLILESASTNQTSMYLCASSLQGPLWNEQFFGPGTRLTVL.

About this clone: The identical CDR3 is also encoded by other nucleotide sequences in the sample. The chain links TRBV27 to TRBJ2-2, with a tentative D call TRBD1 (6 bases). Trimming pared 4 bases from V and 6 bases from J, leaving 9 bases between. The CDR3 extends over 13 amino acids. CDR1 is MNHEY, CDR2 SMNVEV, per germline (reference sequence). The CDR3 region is CASSSRGPGELFF. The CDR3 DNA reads TGTGCCAGCAGTTCCAGGGGTCCCGGGGAGCTGTTTTTT.

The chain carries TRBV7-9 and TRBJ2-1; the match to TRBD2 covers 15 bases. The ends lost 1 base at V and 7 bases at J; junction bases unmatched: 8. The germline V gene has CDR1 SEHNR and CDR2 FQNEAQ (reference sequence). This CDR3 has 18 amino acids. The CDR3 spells CASSLGWTSGRAGNEQFF. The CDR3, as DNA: TGTGCCAGCAGCTTAGGGTGGACTAGCGGGAGGGCCGGAAATGAGCAGTTCTTC.

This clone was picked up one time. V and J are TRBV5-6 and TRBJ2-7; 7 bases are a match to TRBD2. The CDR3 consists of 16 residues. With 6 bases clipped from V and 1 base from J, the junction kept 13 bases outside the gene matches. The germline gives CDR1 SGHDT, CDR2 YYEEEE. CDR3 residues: CASTPPWSSGSYEQYF. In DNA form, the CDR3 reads TGTGCCAGCACTCCCCCTTGGTCTAGCGGTTCCTACGAGCAGTACTTC.

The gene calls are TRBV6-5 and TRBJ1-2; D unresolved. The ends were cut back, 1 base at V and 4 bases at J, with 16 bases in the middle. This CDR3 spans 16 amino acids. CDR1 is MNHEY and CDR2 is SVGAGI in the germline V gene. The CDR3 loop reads CASSYWPRDSSYGYTF. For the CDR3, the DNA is TGTGCCAGCAGTTACTGGCCCCGGGATTCCAGCTATGGCTACACCTTC.

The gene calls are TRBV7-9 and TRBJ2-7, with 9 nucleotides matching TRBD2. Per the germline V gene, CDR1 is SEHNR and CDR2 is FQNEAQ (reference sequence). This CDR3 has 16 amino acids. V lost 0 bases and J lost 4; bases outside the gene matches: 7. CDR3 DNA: TGTGCCAGCAGCTTAGCGTGGGGCGGGAGGGCTTACGAGCAGTACTTC. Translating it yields CASSLAWGGRAYEQYF.

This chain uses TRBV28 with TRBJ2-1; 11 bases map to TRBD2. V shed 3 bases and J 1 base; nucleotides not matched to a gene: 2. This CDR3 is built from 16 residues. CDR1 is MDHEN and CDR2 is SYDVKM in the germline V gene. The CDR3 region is CASSFGTSGSYNEQFF. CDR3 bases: TGTGCCAGCAGTTTTGGGACTAGCGGATCCTACAATGAGCAGTTCTTC.

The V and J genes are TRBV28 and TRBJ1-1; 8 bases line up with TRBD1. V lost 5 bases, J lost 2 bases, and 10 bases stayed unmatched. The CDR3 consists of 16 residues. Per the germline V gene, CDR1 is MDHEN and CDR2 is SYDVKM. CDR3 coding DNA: TGTGCCAGCAGTCCCCCCTCCGGGACAGGAAACACTGAAGCTTTCTTT. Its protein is CASSPPSGTGNTEAFF.

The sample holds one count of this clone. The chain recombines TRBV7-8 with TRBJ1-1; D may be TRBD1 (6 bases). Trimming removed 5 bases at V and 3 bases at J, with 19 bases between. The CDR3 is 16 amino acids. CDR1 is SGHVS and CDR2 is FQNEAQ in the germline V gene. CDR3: CASSVTGPPLDTEAFF. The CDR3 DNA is TGTGCCAGCAGCGTAACAGGGCCCCCATTGGACACTGAAGCTTTCTTT.

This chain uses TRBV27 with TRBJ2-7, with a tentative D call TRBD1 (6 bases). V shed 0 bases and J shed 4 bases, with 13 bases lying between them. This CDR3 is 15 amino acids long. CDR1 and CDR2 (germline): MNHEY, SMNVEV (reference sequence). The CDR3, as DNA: TGTGCCAGCAGTTTATCGTCAGGGGCGGCGTACGAGCAGTACTTC. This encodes CASSLSSGAAYEQYF.

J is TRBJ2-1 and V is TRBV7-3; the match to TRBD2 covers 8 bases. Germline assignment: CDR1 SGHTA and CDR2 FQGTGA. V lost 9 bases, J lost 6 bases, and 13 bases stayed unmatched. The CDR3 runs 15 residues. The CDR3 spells CASSIRLASLNEQFF. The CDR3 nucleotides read TGTGCCAGTTCTATCCGACTAGCGTCGCTCAATGAGCAGTTCTTC.

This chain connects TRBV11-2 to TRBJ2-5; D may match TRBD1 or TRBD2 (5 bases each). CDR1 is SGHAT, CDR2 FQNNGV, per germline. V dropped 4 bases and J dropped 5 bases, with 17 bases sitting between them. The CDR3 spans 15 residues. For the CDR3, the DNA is TGTGCCAGCAGCTCGAGACAGCCTTGGGAGGAGACCCAGTACTTC. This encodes CASSSRQPWEETQYF.